One sample yielded the 25 T cell receptor beta chains listed below, sequenced in a study of blood T cell repertoires in COVID-19. The method was immunoSEQ multiplex PCR; TCRdb's version includes in-frame clones alone and lacks a portion of them. The sample includes about 68,000 clones, roughly 90% seen only once; the top ten take 7.3%. Sequencing was done on a sample of peripheral blood. Source of these receptors: a middle-aged man with COVID-19, enrolled during active disease.

This chain joins TRBV18 and TRBJ2-2, with 14 bases fitting TRBD2. The V segment lost 2 bases and the J segment 0 bases; nucleotides outside the gene matches: 5. Germline-derived CDR1 and CDR2 are KGHSH and LQKENI. The CDR3 has 19 amino acids. The CDR3 DNA follows: TGTGCCAGCTCACCAAAAGGACTAGCGGGGGGCGCGAACACCGGGGAGCTGTTTTTT. Encoded protein: CASSPKGLAGGANTGELFF.

This rearrangement joins TRBV5-1 to TRBJ2-3; 11 nucleotides agree with TRBD2. Trimming removed 2 bases from V and 4 bases from J; junction bases left unmatched: 0. The CDR3 extends over 14 amino acids. Germline loops: CDR1 SGHRS, CDR2 YFSETQ. The CDR3: CASSFSGGADTQYF. For the CDR3, the DNA is TGCGCCAGCAGCTTTAGCGGGGGGGCAGATACGCAGTATTTT.

The genes are TRBV2 and TRBJ1-1; unclear D gene. This CDR3 region has 14 residues. V was cut by 3 bases and J by 4 bases, with 12 bases left in between. Germline CDR1 SNHLY, CDR2 FYNNEI. The CDR3 reads CASSENALSTEAFF. CDR3 bases: TGTGCCAGCAGTGAGAATGCGTTGAGCACTGAAGCTTTCTTT. Combining the CDR3 with reference TRBV2 and TRBJ1-1 gives the whole variable domain EPEVTQTPSHQVTQMGQEVILRCVPISNHLYFYWYRQILGQKVEFLVSFYNNEISEKSEIFDDQFSVERPDGSNFTLKIRSTKLEDSAMYFCASSENALSTEAFFGQGTRLTVV.

This chain joins TRBV7-9 and TRBJ1-4; TRBD1 matches at 10 bases. The ends lost 4 bases at V and 5 bases at J; junction bases unmatched: 1. This CDR3 spans 14 amino acids. Germline V lookup: CDR1 SEHNR, CDR2 FQNEAQ (reference sequence). The CDR3 DNA follows: TGTGCCAGCAGCTGGGGACAGGGGAATGAAAAACTGTTTTTT. The encoded protein is CASSWGQGNEKLFF. The whole variable domain, filled in from reference TRBV7-9 and TRBJ1-4, reads DTGVSQNPRHKITKRGQNVTFRCDPISEHNRLYWYRQTLGQGPEFLTYFQNEAQLEKSRLLSDRFSAERPKGSFSTLEIQRTEQGDSAMYLCASSWGQGNEKLFFGSGTQLSVL.

The chain joins TRBV24-1 to TRBJ1-1, with D possibly being TRBD1 (6 bases). There are 13 residues in the CDR3. Germline V lookup: CDR1 KGHDR, CDR2 SFDVKD. V was pared by 2 bases and J by 11 bases, with 14 bases between. CDR3 in amino acids: CATSDSQGLRAFF. In DNA form, the CDR3 reads TGTGCCACCAGTGATTCACAGGGTTTGCGGGCTTTCTTT.

This clone was detected once. The chain is built from TRBV28 and TRBJ1-4; D is unresolved. The CDR3 consists of 15 residues. V was trimmed by 2 bases and J by 6 bases, leaving 13 bases between them. Germline-derived CDR1 and CDR2 are MDHEN and SYDVKM. CDR3 bases: TGTGCCAGCAGTTTAGTAACTCAACTAGATGAAAAACTGTTTTTT. Translation gives CASSLVTQLDEKLFF.

The chain recombines TRBV4-1 with TRBJ2-2, with D unresolved. The CDR3 loop spans 14 amino acids. Germline CDR1 reads MGHRA; CDR2 reads YSYEKL. The V and J ends lost 2 bases and 1 base respectively, with 5 bases between them. The CDR3 bases are TGCGCCAGCAGCCAAAGACTGAACACCGGGGAGCTGTTTTTT. Residues: CASSQRLNTGELFF.

The rearrangement links TRBV19 to TRBJ1-1; 8 bases match TRBD1. Germline V gives CDR1 LNHDA, CDR2 SQIVND (reference sequence). The CDR3 extends over 15 amino acids. V lost 4 bases, J lost 4 bases, and 8 bases stayed unmatched. CDR3 nucleotide sequence: TGTGCCAGTAGTAAAGGACAGGGAAGTGTCACTGAAGCTTTCTTT. Protein sequence: CASSKGQGSVTEAFF.

V is TRBV19 and J is TRBJ2-2; 12 positions match TRBD1. With 7 bases clipped from V and 6 bases from J, the junction kept 9 bases outside the gene matches. This CDR3 spans 16 amino acids. From germline, CDR1 is LNHDA and CDR2 SQIVND (reference sequence). The CDR3 nucleotides are TGTGCCAGTACCGAAAAGGGACAGGGGGCCTCCGGGGAGCTGTTTTTT. It encodes CASTEKGQGASGELFF.

This chain connects TRBV6-2 or TRBV6-3 to TRBJ1-2; D is undetermined. Trimming removed 2 bases at V and 5 bases at J, with 15 bases between. This CDR3 contains 15 residues. Germline CDR1 and CDR2: MNHEY and SVGEGT. The DNA of the CDR3 is TGTGCCAGCAGTTACCCTCCTAGACGGAAATATGGCTACACCTTC. It encodes CASSYPPRRKYGYTF.

The rearrangement links TRBV11-1 to TRBJ2-2; D not certain. In germline, CDR1 is SGHAT, CDR2 FQDESV (reference sequence). The CDR3 runs to 15 residues. Between the trimmed V and J ends, which lost 3 bases and 0 bases, there was a span of 8 bases. This chain's CDR3 is CASSFSPANTGELFF. As DNA, the CDR3 is TGTGCCAGCAGCTTTTCGCCAGCGAACACCGGGGAGCTGTTTTTT.

V and J are TRBV30 and TRBJ1-5, with TRBD1 as a possible D gene (6 bases). The CDR3 sequence is 14 residues long. CDR1 and CDR2 (germline): GTSNPN, SVGIG (reference sequence). Trimming removed 5 bases at V and 0 bases at J, with 11 bases between. The chain's CDR3 is CAWSRGYSNQPQHF. The CDR3, as DNA: TGTGCCTGGTCCAGGGGATATAGCAATCAGCCCCAGCATTTT.

V is TRBV11-2 and J is TRBJ2-5, with D tentatively TRBD2 (6 bases). The length of the CDR3 is 15 residues. In germline, CDR1 is SGHAT, CDR2 FQNNGV. V lost 1 base and J lost 4, with 13 bases in between. The CDR3 bases are TGTGCCAGCAGCTTAGCCCGGACTAAGGGAGAGACCCAGTACTTC. Translating gives CASSLARTKGETQYF. Using reference TRBV11-2 and TRBJ2-5 for the parts outside the CDR3, the full variable domain is EAGVAQSPRYKIIEKRQSVAFWCNPISGHATLYWYQQILGQGPKLLIQFQNNGVVDDSQLPKDRFSAERLKGVDSTLKIQPAKLEDSAVYLCASSLARTKGETQYFGPGTRLLVL.

This sequence joins TRBV10-3 and TRBJ2-7, with 8 bases that match TRBD1. The germline V gene has CDR1 ENHRY and CDR2 SYGVKD. Germline trimming cut 3 bases from V and 2 bases from J; bases unmatched to any gene: 3. The CDR3 is 14 residues long. The chain's CDR3 is CAISDGQGTYEQYF. CDR3 in DNA: TGTGCCATCAGTGATGGACAGGGTACCTACGAGCAGTACTTC.

In DNA form, the CDR3 reads TGCAGCATCGGACAGCGCTCTGGAAACACCATATATTTT. Translating it yields CSIGQRSGNTIYF. The genes are TRBV29-1 and TRBJ1-3, with D possibly TRBD1 on 6 matching bases. Germline assignment: CDR1 SQVTM and CDR2 ANQGSEA. The V and J ends lost 8 bases and 0 bases respectively, with 11 bases between them. The CDR3 is 13 residues long.

The rearrangement uses TRBV9 and TRBJ2-1; TRBD2 agrees at 9 bases. V lost 3 bases to trimming and J lost 4 bases; unmatched junction nucleotides: 8. From germline, CDR1 is SGDLS and CDR2 YYNGEE. The CDR3 has 16 amino acids. The CDR3 nucleotides read TGTGCCAGCAGCGCCCTTAGCGGGGGCCATTACAATGAGCAGTTCTTC. This translates into CASSALSGGHYNEQFF.

The chain employs TRBV30 and TRBJ1-1, with D maybe TRBD1 (6 bases). CDR1 GTSNPN and CDR2 SVGIG come from the germline V gene (reference sequence). The germline V and J ends were trimmed by 3 bases and 10 bases, with 21 bases remaining between them. The CDR3 runs to 14 residues. In nucleotides, the CDR3 is TGTGCCTGGAGAAGCCGGGGGGGGCCCAGAAGAGCTTTCTTT. It encodes CAWRSRGGPRRAFF.

The chain has TRBV19 and TRBJ2-5, with a weak D call TRBD2 (5 bases). The germline CDR1 and CDR2 sequences are LNHDA and SQIVND (reference sequence). Trimming shortened V by 3 bases and J by 2 bases, and 13 bases separated the two germline ends. There are 15 residues in the CDR3. DNA for the CDR3: TGTGCCAGTAGTATGAGGGCCCAGTCACAAGAGACCCAGTACTTC. It specifies CASSMRAQSQETQYF.

The V call is TRBV30, the J call TRBJ2-1; TRBD1 agrees at 7 bases. V gave up 4 bases and J gave up 4 bases; unmatched junction bases: 16. Germline-derived CDR1 and CDR2 are GTSNPN and SVGIG (reference sequence). There are 17 residues in the CDR3. The CDR3 sequence: CAWTSPPGTESYNEQFF. CDR3 sequence (DNA): TGTGCCTGGACCTCACCCCCCGGGACAGAAAGTTACAATGAGCAGTTCTTC. Based on the CDR3 plus reference TRBV30 and TRBJ2-1, the full variable domain is SQTIHQWPATLVQPVGSPLSLECTVEGTSNPNLYWYRQAAGRGLQLLFYSVGIGQISSEVPQNLSASRPQDRQFILSSKKLLLSDSGFYLCAWTSPPGTESYNEQFFGPGTRLTVL.

The chain is built from TRBV5-4 and TRBJ1-6; D is unclear. Between the trimmed V and J ends, which lost 3 bases and 0 bases, there was a span of 7 bases. Germline loops: CDR1 SGHNT, CDR2 YYREEE (reference sequence). The length of the CDR3 is 15 residues. CDR3 sequence reads: CASSWASSYNSPLHF. In DNA, the CDR3 is TGTGCCAGCAGCTGGGCGAGCTCCTATAATTCACCCCTCCACTTT. Looking up the rest from reference TRBV5-4 and TRBJ1-6 gives the full variable domain: ETGVTQSPTHLIKTRGQQVTLRCSSQSGHNTVSWYQQALGQGPQFIFQYYREEENGRGNFPPRFSGLQFPNYSSELNVNALELDDSALYLCASSWASSYNSPLHFGNGTRLTVT.

This rearrangement joins TRBV7-9 to TRBJ1-4; no firm D call. With 8 bases removed from V and 0 bases from J, the gap between germline ends came to 10 bases. The CDR3 is made up of 14 amino acids. Looked up from germline, CDR1 is SEHNR and CDR2 is FQNEAQ (reference sequence). The CDR3 nucleotides read TGTGCCAGCTCACTAACCCCAACTAATGAAAAACTGTTTTTT. Translated: CASSLTPTNEKLFF.

A single count supports this clone. The chain couples TRBV10-3 to TRBJ2-3; the match to TRBD2 covers 10 bases. Germline-derived CDR1 and CDR2 are ENHRY and SYGVKD. The V segment lost 7 bases and the J segment 2 bases; nucleotides outside the gene matches: 6. The CDR3 is 15 residues long. This CDR3 is CAINERGGPTDTQYF. The CDR3 region has the DNA TGTGCCATCAACGAGCGGGGGGGCCCCACAGATACGCAGTATTTT.

V and J are TRBV19 and TRBJ1-6; 10 nucleotides align to TRBD1. V gave up 5 bases and J gave up 9 bases; unmatched junction bases: 10. There are 16 residues in the CDR3. Germline V gene lookup returns CDR1 LNHDA and CDR2 SQIVND (reference sequence). The CDR3 DNA reads as TGTGCCAGTAGTCCGCGGGACAGGGGAGACTTTTCACCCCTCCACTTT. It translates to CASSPRDRGDFSPLHF.

The chain carries TRBV7-9 and TRBJ1-5; D not resolved. CDR1 SEHNR and CDR2 FQNEAQ come from the germline V gene (reference sequence). The CDR3 sequence is 13 residues long. The V gene lost 0 bases and the J gene lost 9 bases, with 9 bases spanning the gap. The CDR3 is CASSLAGSRPQHF. CDR3 nucleotides: TGTGCCAGCAGCTTAGCGGGGAGTCGGCCCCAGCATTTT.

This chain links TRBV5-1 with TRBJ2-5; TRBD1 matches at 7 bases. The length of the CDR3 is 14 residues. V was pared by 4 bases and J by 3 bases, with 6 bases of the junction left unmatched. Germline lookup yields CDR1 SGHRS and CDR2 YFSETQ. The CDR3 sequence is CASSKAGTEETQYF. In nucleotides, the CDR3 is TGCGCCAGCAGCAAAGCCGGGACAGAAGAGACCCAGTACTTC.